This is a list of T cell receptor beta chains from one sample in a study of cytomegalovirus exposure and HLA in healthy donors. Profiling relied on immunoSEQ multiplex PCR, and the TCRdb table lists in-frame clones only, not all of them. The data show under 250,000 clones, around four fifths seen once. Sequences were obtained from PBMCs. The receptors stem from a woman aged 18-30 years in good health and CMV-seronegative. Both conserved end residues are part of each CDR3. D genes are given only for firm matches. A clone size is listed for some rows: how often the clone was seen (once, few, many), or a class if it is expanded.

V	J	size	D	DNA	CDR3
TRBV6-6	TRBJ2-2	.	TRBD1	TGTGCCAGCCGGGACAGGGGTTTAACCGGGGAGCTGTTTTTT	CASRDRGLTGELFF
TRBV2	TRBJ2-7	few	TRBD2	TGTGCCAGCAGTCTGAGAGCGGGAGGAGACTACGAGCAGTACTTC	CASSLRAGGDYEQYF
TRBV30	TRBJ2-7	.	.	TGTGCCTGGAGTCCTCTGTTTGAGAACGAGCAGTACTTC	CAWSPLFENEQYF
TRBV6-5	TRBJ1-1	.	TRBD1	TGTGCCAGCAGTTTCGGGACAGGACTGAACACTGAAGCTTTCTTT	CASSFGTGLNTEAFF
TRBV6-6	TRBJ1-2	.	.	TGTGCCAGCAGTTCAACCACCGGGACAAGCTATGGCTACACCTTC	CASSSTTGTSYGYTF
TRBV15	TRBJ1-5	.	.	TGTGCCACCAGCAGAGGGCAGCGCAATCAGCCCCAGCATTTT	CATSRGQRNQPQHF
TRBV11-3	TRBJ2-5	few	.	TGTGCCAGCAGCAGGGGTGAGGAGACCCAGTACTTC	CASSRGEETQYF
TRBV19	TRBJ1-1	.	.	TGTGCCAGTAGTATACAGGGGATTCGGGCTGAAGCTTTCTTT	CASSIQGIRAEAFF
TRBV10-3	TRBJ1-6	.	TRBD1	TGTGCCATCAGTGAGGAAGGACAGGGGCTGTCACCCCTCCACTTT	CAISEEGQGLSPLHF
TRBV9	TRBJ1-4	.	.	TGTGCCAGCAGCGTAGCTACAGGGAGAGGAGAAAAACTGTTTTTT	CASSVATGRGEKLFF
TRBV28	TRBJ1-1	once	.	TGTGCCAGCAGCTCCGACACTGAAGCTTTCTTT	CASSSDTEAFF
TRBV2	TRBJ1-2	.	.	TGTGCCAGCAGTGACTCTGGGGGACCATTGAGGGGCTACACCTTC	CASSDSGGPLRGYTF
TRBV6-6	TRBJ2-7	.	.	TGTGCCAGCAGTTATTTGAGCTCCTACGAGCAGTACTTC	CASSYLSSYEQYF
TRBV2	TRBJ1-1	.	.	TGTGCCAGCAGTGAACCTGGACAGAACACTGAAGCTTTCTTT	CASSEPGQNTEAFF
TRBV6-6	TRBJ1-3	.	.	TGTGCCAGCAGTTACTCGGGTCGTGGAAACACCATATATTTT	CASSYSGRGNTIYF
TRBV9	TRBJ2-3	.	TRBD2	TGTGCCAGCACGAAAGGAGCGGGGCTGGAATGGGATACGCAGTATTTT	CASTKGAGLEWDTQYF
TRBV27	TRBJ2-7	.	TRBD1	TGTGCCAGCAGTAGGAAAAAGGGACAGGGATACGAGCAGTACTTC	CASSRKKGQGYEQYF
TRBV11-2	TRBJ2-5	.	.	TGTGCCAGCAGCAGAGAGACCCAGTACTTC	CASSRETQYF
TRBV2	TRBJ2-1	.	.	TGTGCCAGCAGCCCCTACAATGAGCAGTTCTTC	CASSPYNEQFF
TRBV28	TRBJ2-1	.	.	TGTGCCAGCAGTTTTGAACGTTGGAGCTCCTACAATGAGCAGTTCTTC	CASSFERWSSYNEQFF
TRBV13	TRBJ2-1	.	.	TGTGCCAGCAGCTTAGGCCGGGGGACAGCCAATGAGCAGTTCTTC	CASSLGRGTANEQFF
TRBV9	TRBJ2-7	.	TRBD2	TGTGCCAGCAGCCCCTCCCGGCGGGGGGCGTCTTCCTACGAGCAGTACTTC	CASSPSRRGASSYEQYF
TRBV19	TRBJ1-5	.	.	TGTGCCAGTGGGGGTTATAGCAATCAGCCCCAGCATTTT	CASGGYSNQPQHF
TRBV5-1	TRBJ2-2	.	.	TGCGCCAGCAGCTTGGAACCTCGGCAGATTATGCTGAACACCGGGGAGCTGTTTTTT	CASSLEPRQIMLNTGELFF
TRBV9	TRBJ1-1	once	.	TGTGCCAGCAGCCCCAGCGGGGGGCTGAACACTGAAGCTTTCTTT	CASSPSGGLNTEAFF
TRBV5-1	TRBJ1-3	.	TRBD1	TGCGCCAGCAGCTTGGAACAGGGGGCGTCTGGAAACACCATATATTTT	CASSLEQGASGNTIYF
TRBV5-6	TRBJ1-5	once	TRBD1	TGTGCCAGCAGCTCGGGACAGACAAATCAGCCCCAGCATTTT	CASSSGQTNQPQHF
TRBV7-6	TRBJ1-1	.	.	TGTGCCAGCAGCTTAGAAGGTGATGGGGGTGAAGCTTTCTTT	CASSLEGDGGEAFF
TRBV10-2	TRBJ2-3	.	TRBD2	TGCGCCAGCAGTGAGACTAGCGGCACAGATACGCAGTATTTT	CASSETSGTDTQYF
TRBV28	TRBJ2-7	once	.	TGTGCCAGCACTGTCGCCCGCAGCTACGAGCAGTACTTC	CASTVARSYEQYF
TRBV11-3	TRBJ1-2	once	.	TGTGCCAGCAGCCAGGGCCCCGCAGGGACCCCCGGCTACACCTTC	CASSQGPAGTPGYTF
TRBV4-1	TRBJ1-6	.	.	TGCGCCAGCAGCCAAGACGGACTGATGCCCCTCCACTTT	CASSQDGLMPLHF
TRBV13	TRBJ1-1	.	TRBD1	TGTGCCAGCAGCGGATCAGGGACAGGGAACACTGAAGCTTTCTTT	CASSGSGTGNTEAFF
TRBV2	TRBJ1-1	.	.	TGTGCCAGCAGTGAAGGTGTTCTTAGTGAAGCTTTCTTT	CASSEGVLSEAFF
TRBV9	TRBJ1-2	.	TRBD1	TGTGCCAGCAGCGACCGGACAGGGGGTGGCTACACCTTC	CASSDRTGGGYTF
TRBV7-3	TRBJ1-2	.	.	TGTGCCAGCAGCTTAAGCGGTGCCAACTATGGCTACACCTTC	CASSLSGANYGYTF
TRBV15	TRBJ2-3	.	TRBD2	TGTGCCACCAGCAGTGATGCGGCGGGAGGATACCCAGATACGCAGTATTTT	CATSSDAAGGYPDTQYF
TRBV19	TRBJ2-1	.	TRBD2	TGTGCCAGTAGTGAAAGACTAGCGGGCTCCTACAATGAGCAGTTCTTC	CASSERLAGSYNEQFF